This T cell receptor beta chain was identified in a study of blood T cell repertoires in COVID-19. Repertoires were generated with immunoSEQ multiplex PCR, while TCRdb's copy carries only in-frame clones and drops some. This table holds about 380,000 clones, more than 75% found once. Input material: peripheral blood. This TCR derives from a human donor with acute or convalescent COVID-19. The donor label of this sample is uncertain.

CDR3 sequence reads: CASNDRGLGNEQFF. The CDR3 nucleotides read TGTGCCAGTAATGACAGGGGGCTTGGCAATGAGCAGTTCTTC. The chain couples TRBV19 to TRBJ2-1, with TRBD1 matching 10 bases. CDR3 length equals 14 residues. Germline lookup yields CDR1 LNHDA and CDR2 SQIVND (reference sequence). V shed 7 bases and J 6 bases; nucleotides not matched to a gene: 6. Together with reference TRBV19 and TRBJ2-1, the CDR3 gives the full variable domain: DGGITQSPKYLFRKEGQNVTLSCEQNLNHDAMYWYRQDPGQGLRLIYYSQIVNDFQKGDIAEGYSVSREKKESFPLTVTSAQKNPTAFYLCASNDRGLGNEQFFGPGTRLTVL.